What follows describes a single TCR beta chain. What it binds is not known. TCR beta libraries were prepared from cDNA with unique molecular identifiers. One entry per CDR3 protein results from TCRdb running MiXCR on the PCR reads. The sample includes about 770,000 distinct CDR3 sequences, 40% to 55% of them seen just once. This specimen comes from a study of post-analysis software for immune sequencing data. Overall study context: Disease courses included relapsing-remitting, secondary progressive and progressive-relapsing multiple sclerosis.

Points from the study as a whole: In patients, 4 to 6 TRBV segments were more frequent than in controls, with TRBV5-6, TRBV5-1 and TRBV20-1 among them. Normalized Chao1 diversity was significantly reduced in patients versus controls.

The CDR3 totals 13 residues. The V end was cut by 3 bases, the J end by 7 bases, with 12 bases between. The germline gives CDR1 SQVTM, CDR2 ANQGSEA. The chain uses TRBV29-1 and TRBJ1-4; D ambiguous. Specimen: blood. The sequence came from a girl aged 5 to 17 with multiple sclerosis. The CDR3 DNA reads TGCAGCGTTGATTGGGAGGGAGGTGAAAAACTGTTTTTT. Amino acids: CSVDWEGGEKLFF.